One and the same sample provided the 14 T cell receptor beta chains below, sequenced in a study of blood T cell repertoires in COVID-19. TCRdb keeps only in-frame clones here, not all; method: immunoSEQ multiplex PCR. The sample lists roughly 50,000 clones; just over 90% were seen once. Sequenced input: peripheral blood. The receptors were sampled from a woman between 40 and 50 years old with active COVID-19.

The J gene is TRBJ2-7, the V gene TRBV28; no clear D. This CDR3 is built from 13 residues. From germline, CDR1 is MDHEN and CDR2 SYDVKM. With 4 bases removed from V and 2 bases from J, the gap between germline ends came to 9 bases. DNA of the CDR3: TGTGCCAGCAGTTCCCCAATCCCCTACGAGCAGTACTTC. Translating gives CASSSPIPYEQYF.

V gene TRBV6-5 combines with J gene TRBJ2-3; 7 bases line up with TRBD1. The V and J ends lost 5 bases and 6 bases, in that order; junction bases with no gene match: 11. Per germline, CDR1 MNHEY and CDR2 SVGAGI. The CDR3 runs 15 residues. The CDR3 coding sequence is TGTGCCAGCAGTAAGGGCAGGGGGTTGGGGGATACGCAGTATTTT. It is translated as CASSKGRGLGDTQYF.

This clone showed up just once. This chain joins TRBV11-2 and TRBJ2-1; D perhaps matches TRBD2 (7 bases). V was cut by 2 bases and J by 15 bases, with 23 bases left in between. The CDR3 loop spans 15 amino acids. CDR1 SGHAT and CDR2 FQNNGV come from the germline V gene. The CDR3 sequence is CASSLMGFGGGGLFF. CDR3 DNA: TGTGCCAGCAGCTTAATGGGTTTTGGGGGCGGGGGCTTGTTCTTC.

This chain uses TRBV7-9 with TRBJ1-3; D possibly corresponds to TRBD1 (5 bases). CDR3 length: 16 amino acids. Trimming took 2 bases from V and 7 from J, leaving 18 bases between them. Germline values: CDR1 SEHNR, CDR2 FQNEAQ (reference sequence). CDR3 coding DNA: TGTGCCAGCAGCTTATACGGCCAAGGGGAAGGGAACACCATATATTTT. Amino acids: CASSLYGQGEGNTIYF.

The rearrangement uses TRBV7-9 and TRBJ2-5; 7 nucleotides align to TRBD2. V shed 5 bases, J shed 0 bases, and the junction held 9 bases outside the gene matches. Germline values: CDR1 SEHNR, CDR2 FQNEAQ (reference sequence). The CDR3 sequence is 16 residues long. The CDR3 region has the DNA TGTGCCAGCAGCCCCAGAGCGGGGAGGTACCAAGAGACCCAGTACTTC. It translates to CASSPRAGRYQETQYF.

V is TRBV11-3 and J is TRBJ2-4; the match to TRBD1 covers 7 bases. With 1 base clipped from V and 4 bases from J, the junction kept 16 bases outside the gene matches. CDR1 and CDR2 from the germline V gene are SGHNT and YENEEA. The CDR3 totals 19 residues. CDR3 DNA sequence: TGTGCCAGCAGCTTAGGGTCTGAGTGGAGACAGGGCTCAAAAAACATTCAGTACTTC. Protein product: CASSLGSEWRQGSKNIQYF.

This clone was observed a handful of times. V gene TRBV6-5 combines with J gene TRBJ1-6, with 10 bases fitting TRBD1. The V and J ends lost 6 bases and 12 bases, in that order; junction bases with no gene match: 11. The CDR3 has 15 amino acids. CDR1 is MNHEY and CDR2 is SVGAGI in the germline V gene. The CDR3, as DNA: TGTGCCAGCAGCTCCGCCGGGACAGGGGCCCTACCCCTCCACTTT. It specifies CASSSAGTGALPLHF.

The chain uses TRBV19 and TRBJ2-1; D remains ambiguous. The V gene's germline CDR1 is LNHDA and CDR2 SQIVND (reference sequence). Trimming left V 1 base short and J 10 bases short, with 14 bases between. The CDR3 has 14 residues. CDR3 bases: TGTGCCAGTAGTATAGTGCTTCAGGCATTGGAGCAGTTCTTC. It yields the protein CASSIVLQALEQFF.

The CDR3 loop reads CASSEVVLLAGGRGETQYF. CDR3 sequence (DNA): TGTGCCAGCAGTGAAGTGGTCTTACTAGCGGGGGGCCGTGGGGAGACCCAGTACTTC. The chain carries TRBV2 and TRBJ2-5; 12 nucleotides line up with TRBD2. Trimming cost V 1 base and J 5 bases; bases outside gene matches: 14. The CDR3 length is 19 residues. Germline assignment: CDR1 SNHLY and CDR2 FYNNEI.

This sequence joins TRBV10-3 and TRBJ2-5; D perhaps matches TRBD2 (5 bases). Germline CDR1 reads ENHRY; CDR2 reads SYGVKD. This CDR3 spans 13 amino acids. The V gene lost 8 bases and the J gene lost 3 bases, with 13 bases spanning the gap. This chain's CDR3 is CAIGRGTKETQYF. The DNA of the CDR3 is TGTGCCATCGGCCGGGGAACAAAAGAGACCCAGTACTTC.

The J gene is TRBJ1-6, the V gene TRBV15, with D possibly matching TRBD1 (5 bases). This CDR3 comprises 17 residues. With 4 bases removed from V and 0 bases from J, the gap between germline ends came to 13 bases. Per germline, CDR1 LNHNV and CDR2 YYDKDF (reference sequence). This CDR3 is CATSTGGLSSYNSPLHF. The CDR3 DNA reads TGTGCCACCAGCACGGGGGGTCTGAGCTCCTATAATTCACCCCTCCACTTT.

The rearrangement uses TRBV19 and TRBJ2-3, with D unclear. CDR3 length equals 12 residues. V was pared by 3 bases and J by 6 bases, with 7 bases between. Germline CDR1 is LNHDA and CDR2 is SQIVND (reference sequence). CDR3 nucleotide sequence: TGTGCCAGTAGTATTTCTACGGATACGCAGTATTTT. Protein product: CASSISTDTQYF.

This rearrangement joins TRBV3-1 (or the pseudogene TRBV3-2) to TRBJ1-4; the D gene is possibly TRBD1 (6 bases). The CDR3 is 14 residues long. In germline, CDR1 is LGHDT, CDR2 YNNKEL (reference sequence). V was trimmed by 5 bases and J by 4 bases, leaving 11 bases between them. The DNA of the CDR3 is TGTGCCAGCAGCTCCGGGACATTTAATGAAAAACTGTTTTTT. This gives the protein CASSSGTFNEKLFF.

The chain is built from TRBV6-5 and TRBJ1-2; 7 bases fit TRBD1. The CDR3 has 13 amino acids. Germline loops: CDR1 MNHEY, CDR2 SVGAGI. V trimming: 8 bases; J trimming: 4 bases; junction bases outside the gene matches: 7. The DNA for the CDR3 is TGTGCCAGCTCCAAGGGGGCAGCCTATGGCTACACCTTC. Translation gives CASSKGAAYGYTF.